What follows is one T cell receptor beta chain and its context. Its specificity is not known. Mismatch with germline at one junction end may stem from a read error. Different DNA sequences within this sample yield the same CDR3. The PCR was carried out with 60 Vbeta primers and 13 Jbeta primers. Assay used: immunoSEQ multiplex PCR; TCRdb lists only in-frame clones, some missing. The sample holds 150,000 to 200,000 clones, around 80% seen once. The data belong to a study of cytomegalovirus exposure and HLA in healthy donors. All donors participated as healthy donors of bone marrow. Regarding the study as a whole: Cytomegalovirus-associated TCR beta chains were listed, numbering 150 to 200. CMV serostatus was the sole immune exposure information available. Follow-up analysis later connected one missense variant in DCLRE1C with trimming of TCR beta V- and J-genes.

Germline V gives CDR1 MNHNY, CDR2 SVGAGI (reference sequence). The CDR3 covers 16 residues. The source material was PBMCs. The chain combines TRBV6-6 with TRBJ2-7, with 9 bases identical to TRBD1. The receptor's source is a man in his forties in good health and CMV-seronegative. The CDR3 nucleotides are TGTGCTAGCAGTTCCGCTGGGACAGGGAATGTCGACGAGCAGTACTTC. Translating it yields CASSSAGTGNVDEQYF.